The 20 T cell receptor beta chains reported below all come from one sample, sequenced in a study of T cells in Graves' hyperthyroidism and ophthalmopathy. RNA transcripts were the template for amplifying TCR beta CDR3 regions. Carried out on the TCR CDR3, a first-round RT-PCR used the HTBI primer set. TCRdb processed the multiplex PCR reads anew with MiXCR; each CDR3 protein has one entry. Of roughly 700,000 distinct CDR3 sequences listed, approximately 14% are singletons. The sequenced sample consisted of blood. The receptors were sampled from a woman under 30 with Graves' hyperthyroidism.

J is TRBJ2-7 and V is TRBV19; D gene uncertain. CDR1 LNHDA and CDR2 SQIVND come from the germline V gene (reference sequence). This CDR3 spans 13 amino acids. Trimming took 5 bases from V and 3 from J, leaving 11 bases between them. Here the CDR3 DNA reads TGTGCCAGTAGTTCTTGGATAGGCTACGAGCAGTACTTC. Residues: CASSSWIGYEQYF. The variable domain in full, with the rest retrieved from reference TRBV19 and TRBJ2-7, is DGGITQSPKYLFRKEGQNVTLSCEQNLNHDAMYWYRQDPGQGLRLIYYSQIVNDFQKGDIAEGYSVSREKKESFPLTVTSAQKNPTAFYLCASSSWIGYEQYFGPGTRLTVT.

This clonotype was seen more than once but under ten times. V gene TRBV19 combines with J gene TRBJ1-5; perhaps TRBD1 as D (5 bases). The CDR3 spans 13 residues. The V gene lost 4 bases and the J gene lost 9 bases, with 13 bases spanning the gap. Germline loops: CDR1 LNHDA, CDR2 SQIVND (reference sequence). The DNA of the CDR3 is TGTGCCAGTAGTAATATAGTGGACACGCCCCAGCATTTT. As protein: CASSNIVDTPQHF.

This clonotype was seen a few times. This chain uses TRBV5-5 with TRBJ2-1; 7 bases are shared with TRBD2. CDR1 SGHKS and CDR2 YYEKEE come from the germline V gene (reference sequence). Unmatched junction bases numbered 13, after V lost 6 bases and J lost 7 bases. The CDR3 runs 15 residues. CDR3 region: CASIETGGSWNEQFF. As DNA, the CDR3 is TGTGCCAGCATCGAGACTGGCGGGAGTTGGAATGAGCAGTTCTTC.

At least ten counts were recorded for this clonotype. The V and J genes are TRBV10-3 and TRBJ1-1; 9 positions match TRBD1. Germline V gene sequence: CDR1 ENHRY, CDR2 SYGVKD. CDR3 length equals 16 residues. V was pared by 9 bases and J by 0 bases, with 11 bases of the junction left unmatched. The chain's CDR3 is CAISPGTGNMNTEAFF. The CDR3, as DNA: TGTGCCATATCACCCGGGACAGGGAACATGAACACTGAAGCTTTCTTT.

This clonotype has ten or more counts. The chain links TRBV5-8 to TRBJ1-1; D unclear. Trimming removed 1 base from V and 3 bases from J, with 10 bases in between. Germline V CDR1 and CDR2: SGHTS, YDEGEE. This CDR3 contains 14 residues. This CDR3 is CASSLPPEYTEAFF. DNA of the CDR3: TGTGCCAGCAGCTTGCCTCCAGAATACACTGAAGCTTTCTTT.

This clonotype was counted a few times. The chain uses TRBV4-1 and TRBJ2-3; 8 nucleotides align to TRBD2. The CDR3 runs 15 residues. Trimming at V came to 0 bases and at J to 8 bases, leaving 7 bases not matched to a gene. Germline CDR1 reads MGHRA; CDR2 reads YSYEKL. CDR3 DNA: TGCGCCAGCAGCCAAGAGCCGGGAGGGCCAGGTACGCAGTATTTT. As protein: CASSQEPGGPGTQYF.

The chain employs TRBV28 and TRBJ2-3; D assignment may be TRBD1 or TRBD2 (5 bases each). Germline loops: CDR1 MDHEN, CDR2 SYDVKM. The CDR3 loop spans 16 amino acids. Trimming shortened V by 3 bases and J by 5 bases, and 18 bases separated the two germline ends. The DNA of the CDR3 is TGTGCCAGCAGTTTGGGCAGGATGTTTGGGGGAGATACGCAGTATTTT. Protein sequence: CASSLGRMFGGDTQYF.

This clonotype was recorded at least ten times. The genes are TRBV7-2 and TRBJ1-4, with TRBD1 as a possible D gene (5 bases). Deletions cut 5 bases from V and 8 bases from J, with 18 bases between. The CDR3 runs to 15 residues. Germline V CDR1 and CDR2: SGHTA, FQGNSA. CDR3 residues: CASSPWGAGPEKLFF. CDR3 bases: TGTGCCAGCAGCCCCTGGGGCGCCGGGCCAGAAAAACTGTTTTTT.

Only a few counts were recorded for this clonotype. The gene calls are TRBV12-3 or TRBV12-4 and TRBJ2-1; 8 positions agree with TRBD2. There are 14 residues in the CDR3. The V and J ends lost 6 bases and 9 bases, in that order; junction bases with no gene match: 10. CDR3 coding DNA: TGTGCCAGCAGCCCACCGGGACTAGTGAGTGAGCAGTTCTTC. Translated: CASSPPGLVSEQFF.

This clonotype showed up just a few times. This sequence joins TRBV5-1 and TRBJ2-1, with TRBD2 matching 12 bases. Trimming took 0 bases from V and 10 from J; bases not matched to a gene: 5. Germline V CDR1 and CDR2: SGHRS, YFSETQ. The CDR3 length is 15 residues. CDR3 bases: TGCGCCAGCAGCTTGGGACTAGCGGGAGTCGAGGAGCAGTTCTTC. Translation: CASSLGLAGVEEQFF. The entire variable domain, with the rest obtained from reference TRBV5-1 and TRBJ2-1, is as follows: KAGVTQTPRYLIKTRGQQVTLSCSPISGHRSVSWYQQTPGQGLQFLFEYFSETQRNKGNFPGRFSGRQFSNSRSEMNVSTLELGDSALYLCASSLGLAGVEEQFFGPGTRLTVL.

This clonotype was counted at least ten times. This rearrangement joins TRBV7-9 to TRBJ2-1, with 9 bases identical to TRBD2. V gave up 0 bases and J gave up 6 bases; unmatched junction bases: 0. Germline V lookup: CDR1 SEHNR, CDR2 FQNEAQ (reference sequence). The length of the CDR3 is 14 residues. Here the CDR3 reads CASSLASGSNEQFF. CDR3 coding DNA: TGTGCCAGCAGCTTAGCTAGCGGGAGCAATGAGCAGTTCTTC. Supplemented by reference TRBV7-9 and TRBJ2-1, the full variable domain reads DTGVSQNPRHKITKRGQNVTFRCDPISEHNRLYWYRQTLGQGPEFLTYFQNEAQLEKSRLLSDRFSAERPKGSFSTLEIQRTEQGDSAMYLCASSLASGSNEQFFGPGTRLTVL.

This clonotype showed up many times. The CDR3 bases are TGTGCCACCAGTGAGGGGACTAGTGATTGGGAGACCCAGTACTTC. Amino acids: CATSEGTSDWETQYF. The gene calls are TRBV24-1 and TRBJ2-5; 8 bases fit TRBD2. J was trimmed by 5 bases and V by 4 bases; bases with no gene match: 8. CDR1 and CDR2 (germline): KGHDR, SFDVKD. This CDR3 has 15 amino acids.

This clonotype was seen ten or more times. This chain uses TRBV7-2 with TRBJ2-7, with a tentative D call TRBD2 (5 bases). Trimming removed 4 bases from V and 3 bases from J, with 13 bases in between. This CDR3 is 14 amino acids long. Per the germline V gene, CDR1 is SGHTA and CDR2 is FQGNSA. This CDR3 reads CASSYGRENYEQYF. The CDR3 coding sequence is TGTGCCAGCAGCTACGGTCGGGAAAACTACGAGCAGTACTTC.

This clonotype has a handful of counts. The J gene is TRBJ2-1, the V gene TRBV9, with D perhaps matching TRBD1 or TRBD2 (5 bases each). This CDR3 has 14 amino acids. V was pared by 0 bases and J by 10 bases, with 14 bases between. Germline values: CDR1 SGDLS, CDR2 YYNGEE. CDR3 amino acids: CASSVGGGLVEQFF. Written as DNA, the CDR3 is TGTGCCAGCAGCGTAGGTGGGGGATTGGTGGAGCAGTTCTTC.

This clonotype was found a few times. This sequence joins TRBV12-3 or TRBV12-4 and TRBJ2-2, with D hard to call. The CDR3 sequence is 15 residues long. The germline V and J ends were trimmed by 2 bases and 7 bases, with 14 bases remaining between them. The CDR3 region is CASSLPPRTFGELFF. CDR3 in DNA: TGTGCCAGCAGTTTACCCCCTCGGACGTTCGGGGAGCTGTTTTTT.

DNA of the CDR3: TGTGCCAGCAGCTCGGACTCACGTTCCTCTGGAAACACCATATATTTT. Residues: CASSSDSRSSGNTIYF. V usage is TRBV11-3 and J usage is TRBJ1-3, with D unclear. Between the trimmed V and J ends, which lost 4 bases and 0 bases, there was a span of 13 bases. The CDR3 extends over 16 amino acids. Germline CDR1 SGHNT, CDR2 YENEEA.

The chain has TRBV6-5 and TRBJ2-1; D gene uncertain. CDR1 and CDR2 (germline): MNHEY, SVGAGI. This CDR3 region has 13 residues. V lost 3 bases and J 8 bases, leaving 11 bases between the germline ends. CDR3 amino acids: CASSYAESDEQFF. The CDR3 region has the DNA TGTGCCAGCAGTTATGCCGAGTCCGATGAGCAGTTCTTC.

The chain employs TRBV10-3 and TRBJ1-5; tentative D call: TRBD1 (6 bases). V dropped 5 bases and J dropped 2 bases, with 10 bases sitting between them. In germline, CDR1 is ENHRY, CDR2 SYGVKD. The CDR3 runs 14 residues. This CDR3 is CAISHRQGNQPQHF. CDR3 nucleotide sequence: TGTGCCATCAGTCACCGACAGGGCAATCAGCCCCAGCATTTT.

This clonotype has at least ten counts. J is TRBJ1-1 and V is TRBV30; D is unresolved. V was pared by 0 bases and J by 5 bases, with 4 bases between. From germline, CDR1 is GTSNPN and CDR2 SVGIG (reference sequence). This CDR3 has 11 amino acids. CDR3 sequence: CAWSVMTEAFF. CDR3 coding DNA: TGTGCCTGGAGTGTTATGACTGAAGCTTTCTTT.

The rearrangement joins TRBV4-1 to TRBJ2-4; perhaps TRBD1 as D (5 bases). Trimming shortened V by 3 bases and J by 1 base, and 13 bases separated the two germline ends. From germline, CDR1 is MGHRA and CDR2 YSYEKL. This CDR3 comprises 16 residues. CDR3 nucleotides: TGCGCCAGCAGCCACCCCCCAGGGCGGGCCAAAAACATTCAGTACTTC. Its protein is CASSHPPGRAKNIQYF.